This T cell receptor beta chain was identified in a study of post-analysis software for immune sequencing data. About the study: In terms of disease course, relapsing-remitting, secondary progressive and progressive-relapsing multiple sclerosis were included.

Study-wide results and limits: Compared with controls, patients had more of about 5 TRBV segments, including TRBV5-6, TRBV5-1 and TRBV20-1.

Concerning this clonotype: Its antigen is unknown.

Per germline, CDR1 MGHRA and CDR2 YSYEKL. The CDR3 is made up of 12 amino acids. Trimming pared 1 base from V and 11 bases from J, leaving 11 bases between. The authors incorporated unique molecular identifiers into the TCR beta cDNA libraries. The source material, roughly 0.9 to 11 million T cells, gave rise to about 520,000 cDNA molecules. TCRdb analysed the PCR reads with MiXCR anew, one entry per CDR3 protein. Of about 460,000 distinct CDR3 sequences listed, roughly 46% are singletons. This TCR was sampled from a girl aged 5-17 years with multiple sclerosis. The chain has TRBV4-1 and TRBJ2-5; D is uncertain. Sequenced: blood. The chain's CDR3 is CASSQVVEEQYF. The CDR3 bases are TGCGCCAGCAGCCAAGTTGTAGAGGAGCAGTACTTC.